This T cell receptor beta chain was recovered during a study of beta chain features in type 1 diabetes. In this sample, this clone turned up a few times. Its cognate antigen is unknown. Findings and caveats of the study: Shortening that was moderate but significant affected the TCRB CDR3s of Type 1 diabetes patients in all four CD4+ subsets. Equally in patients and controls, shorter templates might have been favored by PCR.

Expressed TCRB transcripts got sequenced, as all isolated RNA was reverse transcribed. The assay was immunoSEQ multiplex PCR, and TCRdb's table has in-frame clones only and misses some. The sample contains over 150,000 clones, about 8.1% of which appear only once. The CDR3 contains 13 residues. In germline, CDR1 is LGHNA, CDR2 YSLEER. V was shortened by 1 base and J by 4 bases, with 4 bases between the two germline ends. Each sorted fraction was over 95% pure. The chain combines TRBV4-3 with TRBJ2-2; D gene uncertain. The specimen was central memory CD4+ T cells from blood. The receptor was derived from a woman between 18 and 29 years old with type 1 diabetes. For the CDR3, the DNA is TGCGCCAGCAGCCAAGTATCCACCGGGGAGCTGTTTTTT. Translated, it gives CASSQVSTGELFF.